The next 5 T cell receptor beta chains were all read from a single sample in a study of T cells in Graves' hyperthyroidism and ophthalmopathy. Amplified TCR beta CDR3 regions came from RNA transcripts. HTBI primers were employed in a first-round RT-PCR of the TCR CDR3. MiXCR was run by TCRdb on the multiplex PCR reads, yielding one entry per CDR3 protein. The repertoire includes about 400,000 distinct CDR3 sequences, about 15% of them detected once, and less than 15% sits in the top ten. Material for sequencing was blood. The receptor set was obtained from a man aged 18 to 30 with Graves' ophthalmopathy.

This clonotype was counted ten times or more. V gene TRBV18 combines with J gene TRBJ2-6; D remains unclear. This CDR3 is built from 14 residues. The V gene's germline CDR1 is KGHSH and CDR2 LQKENI. Trimming left V 6 bases short and J 0 bases short, with 6 bases between. CDR3 coding DNA: TGTGCCAGCTCGCCAAGCTCTGGGGCCAACGTCCTGACTTTC. Its protein product is CASSPSSGANVLTF.

This clonotype was counted at least ten times. This chain joins TRBV5-6 and TRBJ2-7, with 10 bases aligning to TRBD1. Germline CDR1 is SGHDT and CDR2 is YYEEEE. The CDR3 consists of 16 residues. With V trimmed by 1 base and J by 1 base, 5 bases remained unmatched. CDR3 sequence reads: CASSLRQGAISYEQYF. The DNA for the CDR3 is TGTGCCAGCAGCTTGAGACAGGGGGCGATTTCCTACGAGCAGTACTTC.

This clonotype was found many times. The V call is TRBV7-9, the J call TRBJ2-7, with a possible D match to TRBD1 (7 bases). Germline CDR1 SEHNR, CDR2 FQNEAQ (reference sequence). This CDR3 is built from 13 residues. V lost 5 bases to trimming and J lost 6 bases, with 14 bases between them. CDR3 protein: CASSPRQGGEQYF. The CDR3 DNA follows: TGTGCCAGCAGCCCCAGACAGGGAGGCGAGCAGTACTTC.

The table lists this clonotype with many counts. The chain combines TRBV5-1 with TRBJ1-2, with 7 bases aligning to TRBD1. Germline V gene sequence: CDR1 SGHRS, CDR2 YFSETQ. This CDR3 is built from 15 residues. V shed 2 bases and J 5 bases; nucleotides not matched to a gene: 9. The CDR3 sequence: CASSFLVGTEYGYTF. CDR3 DNA sequence: TGCGCCAGCAGCTTTTTAGTGGGGACAGAATATGGCTACACCTTC. The whole variable domain, filled in from reference TRBV5-1 and TRBJ1-2, reads KAGVTQTPRYLIKTRGQQVTLSCSPISGHRSVSWYQQTPGQGLQFLFEYFSETQRNKGNFPGRFSGRQFSNSRSEMNVSTLELGDSALYLCASSFLVGTEYGYTFGSGTRLTVV.

This clonotype was seen repeatedly, ten times or more. This sequence joins TRBV11-3 and TRBJ2-3, with a weak D call TRBD2 (5 bases). The CDR3 extends over 14 amino acids. Germline V gene lookup returns CDR1 SGHNT and CDR2 YENEEA. Trimming took off 4 bases at V and 2 bases at J, with 10 bases between the two ends. The CDR3, as DNA: TGTGCCAGCAGCTCATGGACTCACACAGATACGCAGTATTTT. The encoded protein is CASSSWTHTDTQYF.